Described below is a single T cell receptor (beta chain) sequence and its context. The validation cohort, a group of 130 or so subjects, included the donors and was separate from the approximately 700-subject first cohort. The sample comes from a study of cytomegalovirus exposure and HLA in healthy donors. There are 16 residues in the CDR3. Trimming cost V 3 bases and J 1 base, with 15 bases left between them. CDR1 and CDR2 from the germline V gene are LNHNV and YYDKDF (reference sequence). Data came from immunoSEQ multiplex PCR; TCRdb stores just in-frame clones and leaves some out. The sample holds under 200,000 clones; 95% to 96% are singletons and the top ten take roughly 0.83%.

This sequence was found in a woman younger than 30 in good health and CMV-seronegative. Material: PBMCs. The chain links TRBV15 to TRBJ1-1; no firm D call. The CDR3 nucleotides read TGTGCCACCAGCAGGGAACCGGGGAGACAGAACACTGAAGCTTTCTTT. It yields the protein CATSREPGRQNTEAFF.